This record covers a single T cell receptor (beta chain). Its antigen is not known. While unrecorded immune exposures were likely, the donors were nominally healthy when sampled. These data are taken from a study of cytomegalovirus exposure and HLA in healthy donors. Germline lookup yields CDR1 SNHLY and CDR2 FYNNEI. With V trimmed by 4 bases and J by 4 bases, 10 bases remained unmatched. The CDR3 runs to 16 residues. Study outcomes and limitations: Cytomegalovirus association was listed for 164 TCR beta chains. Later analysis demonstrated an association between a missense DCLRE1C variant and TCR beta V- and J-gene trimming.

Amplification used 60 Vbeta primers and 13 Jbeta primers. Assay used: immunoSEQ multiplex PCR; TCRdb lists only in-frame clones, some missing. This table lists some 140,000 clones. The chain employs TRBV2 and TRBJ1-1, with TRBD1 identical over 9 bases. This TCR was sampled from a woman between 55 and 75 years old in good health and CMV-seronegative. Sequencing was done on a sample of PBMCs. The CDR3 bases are TGTGCCAGCAGTGCTCGTTTACAGGGGGCGGGCACTGAAGCTTTCTTT. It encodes CASSARLQGAGTEAFF.